The subject of this entry is one TCR beta chain. Germline values: CDR1 ENHRY, CDR2 SYGVKD. This CDR3 spans 14 amino acids. With V trimmed by 4 bases and J by 7 bases, 5 bases remained unmatched. This entry belongs to a study of human T cells and chemical hapten exposure. Whole-study context: Subjects had 2% DPC placed on 2 cm by 2 cm of upper inner arm skin for sensitization.

One entry per CDR3 protein results from TCRdb running MiXCR on the RACE reads. The sample holds 80,000 to 95,000 distinct CDR3 sequences, approximately 10% seen once. Time point noted: patch test 2, 6 weeks after DPC sensitization. Stated treatment: therapeutic diphenylcyclopropenone sensitization with weekly scalp DPC. The source material was whole blood, sampled in connection with sensitization to the hapten diphenylcyclopropenone (DPC). This sequence was found in a man aged 35-49 years with alopecia areata. Some clones in this sample may be carry-over from other donors' samples. The V gene is TRBV10-3, the J gene TRBJ2-1, with 9 nucleotides matching TRBD1. The CDR3 protein is CAISAGTGYNEQFF. The CDR3 DNA reads as TGTGCCATCAGTGCCGGGACAGGGTATAATGAGCAGTTCTTC.